Each of the 22 T cell receptor beta chains below was sequenced from the same sample in a study of CD4+ T cells in melanoma (dated by TCRdb to 2021 to 2024). The library was built by means of the immunoSEQ multiplex PCR assay. TCRdb's version of the immuneACCESS table is confined to in-frame rearrangements and falls short of the full clone set. An unresolved V gene accounts for under half of the shortfall where checked; the remainder is of unknown origin. In this sample the table shows roughly 10,000 clones, roughly two thirds of which occur a single time. The ten largest clones take up 16% of the sample. Sequencing used cells from a culture (not recorded whether cultured in vitro). Receptor source: a human donor with melanoma.

The chain has TRBV5-1 and TRBJ2-2, with no clear D. The CDR3 consists of 14 residues. The V gene's germline CDR1 is SGHRS and CDR2 YFSETQ. With 1 base removed from V and 1 base from J, the gap between germline ends came to 5 bases. The CDR3 DNA sequence: TGCGCCAGCAGCTTGCCCGGGAACACCGGGGAGCTGTTTTTT. Its protein product is CASSLPGNTGELFF.

This clone came up a few times. The rearrangement joins TRBV5-5 to TRBJ2-7, with D possibly matching TRBD2 (5 bases). The germline V gene encodes CDR1 SGHKS and CDR2 YYEKEE (reference sequence). Trimming left V 4 bases short and J 3 bases short, with 11 bases between. CDR3 length: 13 residues. In nucleotides, the CDR3 is TGTGCCAGCAGCGCTACAGAGGGCTACGAGCAGTACTTC. This codes for CASSATEGYEQYF. The full variable domain, rest sourced from reference TRBV5-5 and TRBJ2-7, is DAGVTQSPTHLIKTRGQQVTLRCSPISGHKSVSWYQQVLGQGPQFIFQYYEKEERGRGNFPDRFSARQFPNYSSELNVNALLLGDSALYLCASSATEGYEQYFGPGTRLTVT.

The table lists this clone with a few counts. V is TRBV7-2 and J is TRBJ2-1; D not resolved. Trimming pared 5 bases from V and 5 bases from J, leaving 13 bases between. CDR1 SGHTA and CDR2 FQGNSA come from the germline V gene. The CDR3 consists of 14 residues. The CDR3 here is CASSPPPEHNEQFF. The CDR3 DNA is TGTGCCAGCAGCCCCCCCCCTGAGCACAATGAGCAGTTCTTC.

This clone was picked up one time. V and J are TRBV18 and TRBJ2-1; D call uncertain. Trimming took off 6 bases at V and 5 bases at J, with 8 bases between the two ends. Germline loops: CDR1 KGHSH, CDR2 LQKENI. The CDR3 totals 12 residues. In nucleotides, the CDR3 is TGTGCCAGCTCCCCCTATAACAATGAGCAGTTCTTC. Translated: CASSPYNNEQFF.

The chain has TRBV6-1 and TRBJ2-3; D unresolved. V lost 3 bases and J 1 base, leaving 8 bases between the germline ends. CDR1 and CDR2 (germline): MNHNS, SASEGT. This CDR3 comprises 14 residues. Written as DNA, the CDR3 is TGTGCCAGCAGTGACGCACCGCGCACAGATACGCAGTATTTT. Protein product: CASSDAPRTDTQYF.

This clone appeared a single time. The chain couples TRBV5-5 to TRBJ1-2; perhaps TRBD1 as D (5 bases). This CDR3 is built from 16 residues. Germline assignment: CDR1 SGHKS and CDR2 YYEKEE (reference sequence). Trimming pared 0 bases from V and 5 bases from J, leaving 17 bases between. The CDR3 nucleotides read TGTGCCAGCAGCTTGGCATCAAGGGGAGCAGAATATGGCTACACCTTC. Protein sequence: CASSLASRGAEYGYTF. The whole variable domain, remainder taken from reference TRBV5-5 and TRBJ1-2, is DAGVTQSPTHLIKTRGQQVTLRCSPISGHKSVSWYQQVLGQGPQFIFQYYEKEERGRGNFPDRFSARQFPNYSSELNVNALLLGDSALYLCASSLASRGAEYGYTFGSGTRLTVV.

This clone showed up just a few times. This chain joins TRBV19 and TRBJ2-5, with 11 bases identical to TRBD1. Per the germline V gene, CDR1 is LNHDA and CDR2 is SQIVND (reference sequence). With 5 bases clipped from V and 0 bases from J, the junction kept 2 bases outside the gene matches. CDR3 length: 15 residues. DNA for the CDR3: TGTGCCAGTAGTTCGGGACAGGGGGACCAAGAGACCCAGTACTTC. Its protein is CASSSGQGDQETQYF.

V and J are TRBV7-9 and TRBJ1-4, with TRBD1 identical over 10 bases. There are 17 residues in the CDR3. Germline lookup yields CDR1 SEHNR and CDR2 FQNEAQ (reference sequence). The V and J ends lost 5 bases and 3 bases, in that order; junction bases with no gene match: 9. The CDR3 DNA reads TGTGCCAGCAGCCAAACGGACAGGGGGGGATCTAATGAAAAACTGTTTTTT. Translation gives CASSQTDRGGSNEKLFF.

The chain links TRBV10-2 to TRBJ2-1, with TRBD2 matching 8 bases. J was trimmed by 7 bases and V by 5 bases; bases with no gene match: 4. Germline assignment: CDR1 WSHSY and CDR2 SAAADI. The CDR3 loop spans 13 amino acids. The CDR3 DNA sequence: TGCGCCAGCAGTAGCGGGGGACGGAATGAGCAGTTCTTC. Protein sequence: CASSSGGRNEQFF.

This sequence joins TRBV11-2 and TRBJ2-1; D is ambiguous. The CDR3 spans 16 residues. Between the trimmed V and J ends, which lost 6 bases and 0 bases, there was a span of 15 bases. Per germline, CDR1 SGHAT and CDR2 FQNNGV. The chain's CDR3 is CASRGYSASSYNEQFF. In nucleotides, the CDR3 is TGTGCCAGCAGGGGCTACAGCGCGAGCTCCTACAATGAGCAGTTCTTC. Full variable domain (missing parts from reference TRBV11-2 and TRBJ2-1): EAGVAQSPRYKIIEKRQSVAFWCNPISGHATLYWYQQILGQGPKLLIQFQNNGVVDDSQLPKDRFSAERLKGVDSTLKIQPAKLEDSAVYLCASRGYSASSYNEQFFGPGTRLTVL.

This clone was detected a few times. The chain has TRBV9 and TRBJ2-2; D is uncertain. Per germline, CDR1 SGDLS and CDR2 YYNGEE. V lost 3 bases and J lost 1, with 4 bases in between. CDR3 size: 13 residues. CDR3 loop: CASSDLNTGELFF. Written as DNA, the CDR3 is TGTGCCAGCAGCGACCTGAACACCGGGGAGCTGTTTTTT. Full variable domain (remainder filled in from reference TRBV9 and TRBJ2-2): DSGVTQTPKHLITATGQRVTLRCSPRSGDLSVYWYQQSLDQGLQFLIQYYNGEERAKGNILERFSAQQFPDLHSELNLSSLELGDSALYFCASSDLNTGELFFGEGSRLTVL.

CDR3 coding DNA: TGTGCCAGCAGTGACCCAATGATCGTTTACGAGCAGTACTTC. It encodes CASSDPMIVYEQYF. The chain has TRBV2 and TRBJ2-7; D remains ambiguous. Between the trimmed V and J ends, which lost 3 bases and 4 bases, there was a span of 13 bases. CDR1 SNHLY and CDR2 FYNNEI come from the germline V gene. CDR3 size: 14 residues.

This chain links TRBV6-1 with TRBJ2-1, with D possibly being TRBD2 (6 bases). Trimming took off 0 bases at V and 8 bases at J, with 14 bases between the two ends. There are 15 residues in the CDR3. CDR1 is MNHNS and CDR2 is SASEGT in the germline V gene. The CDR3 DNA is TGTGCCAGCAGTGAAGCGCATCTAGCGCAGGATGAGCAGTTCTTC. This gives the protein CASSEAHLAQDEQFF.

The chain links TRBV7-3 to TRBJ2-3, with D perhaps TRBD2 (7 bases). The V gene lost 6 bases and the J gene lost 3 bases, with 13 bases spanning the gap. Germline loops: CDR1 SGHTA, CDR2 FQGTGA. The CDR3 contains 14 residues. The CDR3 protein is CASRAGATTDTQYF. CDR3 sequence (DNA): TGTGCCAGCAGGGCGGGGGCTACGACAGATACGCAGTATTTT.

V gene TRBV9 combines with J gene TRBJ1-2; 9 bases agree with TRBD1. Per germline, CDR1 SGDLS and CDR2 YYNGEE. V shed 0 bases and J 4 bases; nucleotides not matched to a gene: 4. The CDR3 runs 15 residues. CDR3 DNA: TGTGCCAGCAGCGTAGCCGGGACAGGGCTCTATGGCTACACCTTC. Amino acids: CASSVAGTGLYGYTF.

This clone was counted between two and nine times. V and J are TRBV25-1 and TRBJ1-2; weak D call: TRBD1 (5 bases). Germline V CDR1 and CDR2: MGHDK, SYGVNS. CDR3 length equals 14 residues. Trimming pared 4 bases from V and 3 bases from J, leaving 12 bases between. CDR3 sequence: CASSVLGGDYGYTF. CDR3 nucleotides: TGTGCCAGCAGTGTCCTGGGGGGAGACTATGGCTACACCTTC.

CDR3 region: CASSYGGPNTEAFF. CDR3 sequence (DNA): TGTGCCAGCAGTTACGGGGGACCGAACACTGAAGCTTTCTTT. The chain uses TRBV6-5 and TRBJ1-1, with a possible D match to TRBD1 (5 bases). This CDR3 is built from 14 residues. CDR1 and CDR2 from the germline V gene are MNHEY and SVGAGI. Trimming stripped 2 bases from V and 1 base from J, with 8 bases between.

The J gene is TRBJ2-3, the V gene TRBV11-2; TRBD1 matches 7 bases. Germline CDR1 and CDR2: SGHAT and FQNNGV. The trim removed 5 bases at V and 0 bases at J, leaving 5 bases unmatched. CDR3 length: 15 residues. The CDR3 nucleotides read TGTGCCAGCAGCCGACAGGGAAAGAGCACAGATACGCAGTATTTT. It encodes CASSRQGKSTDTQYF.

The V and J genes are TRBV11-1 and TRBJ1-6; D is possibly TRBD1 (6 bases). V shed 7 bases and J shed 7 bases, with 11 bases lying between them. Germline CDR1 SGHAT, CDR2 FQDESV (reference sequence). CDR3 length equals 13 residues. The DNA of the CDR3 is TGTGCCAGCAACGGACAGTGGAATTCACCCCTCCACTTT. Protein: CASNGQWNSPLHF.

This clone was counted a few times. The chain combines TRBV6-1 with TRBJ2-7; 7 bases match TRBD1. The CDR3 runs to 12 residues. Germline-derived CDR1 and CDR2 are MNHNS and SASEGT. V trimming: 6 bases; J trimming: 5 bases; junction bases outside the gene matches: 4. The CDR3 bases are TGTGCCAGCAGCCGACAGGGTCACGAGCAGTACTTC. Its translation is CASSRQGHEQYF.

V is TRBV7-9 and J is TRBJ1-3; D is unresolved. V shed 1 base and J shed 0 bases, with 10 bases lying between them. This CDR3 is 16 amino acids long. CDR1 is SEHNR and CDR2 is FQNEAQ in the germline V gene (reference sequence). CDR3 nucleotide sequence: TGTGCCAGCAGCTTAGTAGCGTCGAGCTCTGGAAACACCATATATTTT. Translating it yields CASSLVASSSGNTIYF.

V is TRBV18 and J is TRBJ1-4; D may be TRBD1 (6 bases). V lost 3 bases to trimming and J lost 0 bases, with 8 bases between them. Looked up from germline, CDR1 is KGHSH and CDR2 is LQKENI. There are 15 residues in the CDR3. The DNA of the CDR3 is TGTGCCAGCTCACCTTACAGGGCAACTAATGAAAAACTGTTTTTT. It codes for CASSPYRATNEKLFF.